This T cell receptor beta chain was documented in a study of cytomegalovirus exposure and HLA in healthy donors. CDR1 and CDR2 (germline): MGHDK, SYGVNS. The CDR3 consists of 15 residues. J gave up 3 bases and V 8 bases, and 6 bases lay outside the gene matches. The data were produced by immunoSEQ multiplex PCR, yet TCRdb's version contains in-frame clones alone and is incomplete. Here the sample spans under 100,000 clones, 96% being singletons. The material sequenced was PBMCs. J is TRBJ2-3 and V is TRBV25-1; the match to TRBD2 covers 12 bases. This TCR was sampled from a woman aged 18-29 years in good health and CMV-seronegative. The CDR3 here is CASLGLAGLTDTQYF. CDR3 in DNA: TGTGCCAGCCTTGGACTAGCGGGACTAACAGATACGCAGTATTTT.